The 4 T cell receptor beta chains in this list originate from one sample, sequenced in a study of T cell responses to AZD1222 COVID-19 vaccine. Sequencing was performed with immunoSEQ multiplex PCR; in TCRdb, only in-frame clones are kept and a portion is missing. The sample records fewer than 200,000 clones, 85% to 90% being singletons. Material: peripheral blood, obtained on day 0 of AZD1222 vaccination. Receptors were obtained from an adult in good health.

V is TRBV5-1 and J is TRBJ2-7, with 12 bases fitting TRBD2. J was trimmed by 3 bases and V by 6 bases; bases with no gene match: 1. The CDR3 covers 13 residues. The germline CDR1 and CDR2 sequences are SGHRS and YFSETQ. The CDR3 sequence is CASTTSGSYEQYF. Written as DNA, the CDR3 is TGCGCCAGCACGACTAGCGGGAGCTACGAGCAGTACTTC.

The chain is built from TRBV19 and TRBJ2-4, with no clear D. Deletions cut 8 bases from V and 3 bases from J, with 11 bases between. The CDR3 spans 13 residues. Germline CDR1 LNHDA, CDR2 SQIVND (reference sequence). CDR3 in amino acids: CASAGSGKNIQYF. Here the CDR3 DNA reads TGTGCCAGTGCCGGGTCGGGCAAAAACATTCAGTACTTC.

The V and J genes are TRBV10-3 and TRBJ2-6; unclear D gene. Germline loops: CDR1 ENHRY, CDR2 SYGVKD. There are 14 residues in the CDR3. The V end lost 6 bases, the J end lost 2 bases, and 8 bases lay between the germline ends. The CDR3: CAISVGPGANVLTF. The CDR3, as DNA: TGTGCCATCAGCGTTGGACCTGGGGCCAACGTCCTGACTTTC.

This sequence joins TRBV28 and TRBJ2-3; tentatively, D is TRBD2 (5 bases). Trimming left V 4 bases short and J 6 bases short, with 5 bases between. The CDR3 is made up of 11 amino acids. The germline V gene encodes CDR1 MDHEN and CDR2 SYDVKM. The chain's CDR3 is CASSSGDTQYF. In nucleotides, the CDR3 is TGTGCCAGCAGTTCGGGGGATACGCAGTATTTT.